This T cell receptor beta chain was found in a study of blood T cell repertoires in COVID-19. The V gene's germline CDR1 is LNHNV and CDR2 YYDKDF (reference sequence). This CDR3 comprises 17 residues. V lost 6 bases to trimming and J lost 6 bases; unmatched junction nucleotides: 19. The table came from immunoSEQ multiplex PCR; TCRdb's copy has only in-frame clones and leaves some out. The sample shows 260,000 or so clones, approximately 91% of them seen only once. The chain joins TRBV15 to TRBJ1-2; 7 nucleotides align to TRBD1. The sequence came from a human donor in a cohort sampled during active COVID-19. Sequenced: peripheral blood. The CDR3 reads CATSRPTGSSATDGYTF. CDR3 sequence (DNA): TGTGCCACCAGTCGTCCGACAGGGTCATCAGCGACAGATGGCTACACCTTC.